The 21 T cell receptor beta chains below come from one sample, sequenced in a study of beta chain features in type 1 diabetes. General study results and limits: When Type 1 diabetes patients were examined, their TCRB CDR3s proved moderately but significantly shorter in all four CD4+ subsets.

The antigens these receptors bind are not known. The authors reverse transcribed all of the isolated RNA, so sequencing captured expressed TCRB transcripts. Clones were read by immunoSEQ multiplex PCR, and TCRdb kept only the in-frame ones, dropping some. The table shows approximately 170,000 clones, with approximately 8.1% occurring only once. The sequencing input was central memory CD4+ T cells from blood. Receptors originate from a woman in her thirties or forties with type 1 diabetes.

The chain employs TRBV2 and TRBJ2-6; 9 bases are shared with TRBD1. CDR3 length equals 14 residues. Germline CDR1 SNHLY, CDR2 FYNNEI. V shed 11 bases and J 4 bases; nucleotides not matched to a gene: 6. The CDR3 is CAGNRGLGANVLTF. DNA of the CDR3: TGTGCCGGTAACAGGGGGCTAGGGGCCAACGTCCTGACTTTC.

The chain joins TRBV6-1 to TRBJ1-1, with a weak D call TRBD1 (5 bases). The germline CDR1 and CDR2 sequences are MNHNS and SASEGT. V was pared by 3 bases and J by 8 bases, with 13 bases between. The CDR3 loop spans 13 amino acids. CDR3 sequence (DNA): TGTGCCAGCAGTGAGCTACAGACAGAAGAAGCTTTCTTT. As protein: CASSELQTEEAFF.

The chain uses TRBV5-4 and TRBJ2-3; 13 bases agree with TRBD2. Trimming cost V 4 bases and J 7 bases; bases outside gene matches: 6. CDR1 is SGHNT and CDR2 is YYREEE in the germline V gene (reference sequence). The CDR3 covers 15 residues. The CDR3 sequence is CASSRTSGSINTQYF. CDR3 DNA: TGTGCCAGCAGCCGGACTAGCGGGAGTATAAATACGCAGTATTTT.

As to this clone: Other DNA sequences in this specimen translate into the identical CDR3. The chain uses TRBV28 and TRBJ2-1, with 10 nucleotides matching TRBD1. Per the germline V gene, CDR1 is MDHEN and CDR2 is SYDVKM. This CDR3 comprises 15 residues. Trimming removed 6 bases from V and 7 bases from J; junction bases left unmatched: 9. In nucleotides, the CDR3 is TGTGCCAGCAGCTTGACAGGGGGCAGGTCAAATGAGCAGTTCTTC. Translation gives CASSLTGGRSNEQFF.

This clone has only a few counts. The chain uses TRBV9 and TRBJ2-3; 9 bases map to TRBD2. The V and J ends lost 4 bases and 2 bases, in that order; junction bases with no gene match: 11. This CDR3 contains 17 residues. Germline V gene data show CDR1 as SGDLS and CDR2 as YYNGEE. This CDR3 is CASSPGSLAGHTDTQYF. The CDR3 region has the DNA TGTGCCAGCAGCCCCGGAAGCCTAGCGGGACACACAGATACGCAGTATTTT.

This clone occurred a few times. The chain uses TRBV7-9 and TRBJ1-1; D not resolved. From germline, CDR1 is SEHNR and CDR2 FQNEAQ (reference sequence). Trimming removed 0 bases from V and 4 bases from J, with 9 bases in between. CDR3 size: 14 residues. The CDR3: CASSLAVPGTEAFF. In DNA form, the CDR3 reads TGTGCCAGCAGCTTAGCGGTACCGGGCACTGAAGCTTTCTTT.

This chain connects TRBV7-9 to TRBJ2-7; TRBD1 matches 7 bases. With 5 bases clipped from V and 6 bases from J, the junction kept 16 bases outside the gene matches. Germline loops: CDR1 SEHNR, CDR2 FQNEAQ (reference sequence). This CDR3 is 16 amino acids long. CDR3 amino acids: CASSPPEGRGLSEQYF. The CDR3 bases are TGTGCCAGCAGCCCCCCAGAGGGAAGGGGGCTGTCCGAGCAGTACTTC. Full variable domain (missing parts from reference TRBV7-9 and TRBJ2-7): DTGVSQNPRHKITKRGQNVTFRCDPISEHNRLYWYRQTLGQGPEFLTYFQNEAQLEKSRLLSDRFSAERPKGSFSTLEIQRTEQGDSAMYLCASSPPEGRGLSEQYFGPGTRLTVT.

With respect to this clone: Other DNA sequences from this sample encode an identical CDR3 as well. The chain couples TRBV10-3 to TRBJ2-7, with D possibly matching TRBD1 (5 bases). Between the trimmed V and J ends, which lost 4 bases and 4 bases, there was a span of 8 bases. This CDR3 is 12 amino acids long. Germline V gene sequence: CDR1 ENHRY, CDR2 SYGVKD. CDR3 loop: CAISGQGYEQYF. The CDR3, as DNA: TGTGCCATCAGTGGGCAGGGTTACGAGCAGTACTTC.

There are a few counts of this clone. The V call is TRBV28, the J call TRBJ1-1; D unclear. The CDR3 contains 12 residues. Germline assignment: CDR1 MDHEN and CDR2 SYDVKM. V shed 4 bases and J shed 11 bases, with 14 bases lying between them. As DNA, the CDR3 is TGTGCCAGCAGTTATGGGCCTTCAAACGCTTTCTTT. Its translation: CASSYGPSNAFF.

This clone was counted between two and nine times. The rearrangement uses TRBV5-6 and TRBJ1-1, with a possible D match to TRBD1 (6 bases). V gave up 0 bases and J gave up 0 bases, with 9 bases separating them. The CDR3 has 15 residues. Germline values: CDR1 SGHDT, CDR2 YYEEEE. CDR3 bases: TGTGCCAGCAGCTTGGGGCAGGGGTTGAACACTGAAGCTTTCTTT. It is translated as CASSLGQGLNTEAFF. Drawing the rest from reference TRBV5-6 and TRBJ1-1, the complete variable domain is DAGVTQSPTHLIKTRGQQVTLRCSPKSGHDTVSWYQQALGQGPQFIFQYYEEEERQRGNFPDRFSGHQFPNYSSELNVNALLLGDSALYLCASSLGQGLNTEAFFGQGTRLTVV.

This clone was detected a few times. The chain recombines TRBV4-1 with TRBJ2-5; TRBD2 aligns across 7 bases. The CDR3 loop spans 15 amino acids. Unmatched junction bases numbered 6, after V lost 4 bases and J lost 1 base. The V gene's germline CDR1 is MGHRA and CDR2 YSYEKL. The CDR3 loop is CASSPRGGPQETQYF. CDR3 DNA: TGCGCCAGCAGCCCCCGGGGAGGGCCCCAAGAGACCCAGTACTTC.

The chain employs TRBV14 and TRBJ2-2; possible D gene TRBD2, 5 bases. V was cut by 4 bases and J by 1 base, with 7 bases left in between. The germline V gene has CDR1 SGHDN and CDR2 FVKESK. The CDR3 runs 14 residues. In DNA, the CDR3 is TGTGCCAGCAGCCCAAGCGGGAACACCGGGGAGCTGTTTTTT. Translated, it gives CASSPSGNTGELFF.

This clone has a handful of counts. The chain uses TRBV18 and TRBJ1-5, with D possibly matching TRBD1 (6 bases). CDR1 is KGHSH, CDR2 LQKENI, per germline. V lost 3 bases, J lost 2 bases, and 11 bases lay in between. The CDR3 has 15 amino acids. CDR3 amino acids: CASSPDSQGNQPQHF. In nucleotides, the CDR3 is TGTGCCAGCTCACCGGACAGTCAGGGCAATCAGCCCCAGCATTTT. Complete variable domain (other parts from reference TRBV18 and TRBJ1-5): NAGVMQNPRHLVRRRGQEARLRCSPMKGHSHVYWYRQLPEEGLKFMVYLQKENIIDESGMPKERFSAEFPKEGPSILRIQQVVRGDSAAYFCASSPDSQGNQPQHFGDGTRLSIL.

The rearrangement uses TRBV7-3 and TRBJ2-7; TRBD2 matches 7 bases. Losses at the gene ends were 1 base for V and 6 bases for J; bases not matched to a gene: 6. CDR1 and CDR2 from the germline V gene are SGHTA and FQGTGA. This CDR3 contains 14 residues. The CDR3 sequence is CASSLSVGGGEQYF. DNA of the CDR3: TGTGCCAGCAGCTTAAGTGTGGGCGGGGGCGAGCAGTACTTC.

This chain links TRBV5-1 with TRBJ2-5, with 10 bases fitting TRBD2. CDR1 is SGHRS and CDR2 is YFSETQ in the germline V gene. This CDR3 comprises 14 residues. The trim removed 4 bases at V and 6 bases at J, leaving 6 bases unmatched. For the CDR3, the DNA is TGCGCCAGCAGCCCGGGGACTAGCGTCCAGACCCAGTACTTC. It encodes CASSPGTSVQTQYF.

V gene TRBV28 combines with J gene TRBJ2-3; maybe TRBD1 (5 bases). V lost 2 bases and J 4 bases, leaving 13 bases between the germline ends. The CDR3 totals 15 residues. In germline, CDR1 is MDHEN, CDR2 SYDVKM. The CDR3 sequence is CASSLRLSGPDTQYF. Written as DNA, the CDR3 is TGTGCCAGCAGTTTACGGTTGTCAGGGCCAGATACGCAGTATTTT. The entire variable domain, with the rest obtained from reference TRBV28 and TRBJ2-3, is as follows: DVKVTQSSRYLVKRTGEKVFLECVQDMDHENMFWYRQDPGLGLRLIYFSYDVKMKEKGDIPEGYSVSREKKERFSLILESASTNQTSMYLCASSLRLSGPDTQYFGPGTRLTVL.

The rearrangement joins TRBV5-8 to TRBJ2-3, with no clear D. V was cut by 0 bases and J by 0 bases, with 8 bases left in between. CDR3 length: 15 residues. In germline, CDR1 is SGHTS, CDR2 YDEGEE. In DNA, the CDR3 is TGTGCCAGCAGCTTGGGCAGGCTAAGCACAGATACGCAGTATTTT. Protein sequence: CASSLGRLSTDTQYF.

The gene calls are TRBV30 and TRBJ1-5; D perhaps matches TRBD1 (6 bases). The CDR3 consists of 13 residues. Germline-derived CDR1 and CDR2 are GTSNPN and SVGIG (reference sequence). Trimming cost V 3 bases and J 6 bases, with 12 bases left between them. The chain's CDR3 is CAWRQQGTQPQHF. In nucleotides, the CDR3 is TGTGCCTGGAGGCAACAGGGAACTCAGCCCCAGCATTTT.

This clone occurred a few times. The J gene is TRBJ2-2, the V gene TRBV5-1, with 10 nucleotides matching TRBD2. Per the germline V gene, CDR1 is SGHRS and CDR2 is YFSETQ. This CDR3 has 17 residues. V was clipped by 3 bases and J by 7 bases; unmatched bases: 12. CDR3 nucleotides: TGCGCCAGCAGCTCCTCTTCTAGCGGGAGTATGGTCGGGGAGCTGTTTTTT. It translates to CASSSSSSGSMVGELFF. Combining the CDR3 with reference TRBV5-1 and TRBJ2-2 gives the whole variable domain KAGVTQTPRYLIKTRGQQVTLSCSPISGHRSVSWYQQTPGQGLQFLFEYFSETQRNKGNFPGRFSGRQFSNSRSEMNVSTLELGDSALYLCASSSSSSGSMVGELFFGEGSRLTVL.

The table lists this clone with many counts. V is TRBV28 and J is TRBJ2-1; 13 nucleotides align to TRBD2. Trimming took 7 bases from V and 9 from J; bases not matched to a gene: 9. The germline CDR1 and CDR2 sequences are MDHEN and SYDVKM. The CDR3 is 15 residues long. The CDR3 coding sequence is TGTGCCAGCACCCCCGGGACTAGCGGGACGGGTGAGCAGTTCTTC. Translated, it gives CASTPGTSGTGEQFF.

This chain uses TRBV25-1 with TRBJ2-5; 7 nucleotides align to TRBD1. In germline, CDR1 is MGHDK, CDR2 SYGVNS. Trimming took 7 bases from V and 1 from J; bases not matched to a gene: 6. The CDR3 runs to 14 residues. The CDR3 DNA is TGTGCCAGCACCCCCGGGACAGCCCAAGAGACCCAGTACTTC. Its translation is CASTPGTAQETQYF.